The sequence of this TCR beta chain was determined in a study of graft-versus-host responses after intestinal transplantation. TCRdb's copy holds only in-frame clones and misses some; the assay was immunoSEQ multiplex PCR. The sample comprises around 100,000 clones, approximately 93% of which are singletons, and approximately 1.2% rests with the top ten. Concerning this clone: Antigen specificity is unknown.

J lost 4 bases, V lost 4 bases, and 4 bases had no gene match. CDR3 length: 15 amino acids. The germline V gene has CDR1 MNHEY and CDR2 SVGAGI. The chain recombines TRBV6-5 with TRBJ1-3, with TRBD1 matching 10 bases. The input for sequencing was unstimulated CD8+ T cells sorted from spleen or lymph node cells, taken before transplant. This sequence was found in a human donor who was the organ donor for an intestinal transplant. CDR3 DNA sequence: TGTGCCAGCAGTTTGGGACAGGGGAAAGGAAACACCATATATTTT. This codes for CASSLGQGKGNTIYF.